The rows below give T cell receptor beta chains drawn from one sample of a study of Graves' ophthalmopathy and Graves' hyperthyroidism. TCRdb ran MiXCR on the multiplex PCR reads and lists one entry per CDR3 protein. The sample shows 900,000 to 1,200,000 distinct CDR3 sequences, less than 45% of them seen only once. Sample: peripheral blood or thyroid tissue (not recorded which). The receptors were gathered from an adult man with Graves' hyperthyroidism. CDR3s include the opening cysteine and the closing phenylalanine or tryptophan. Fields, in order: V gene, clone size, J gene, D gene, CDR3 protein, CDR3 DNA. A D gene is named only where the DNA matches it firmly. Only some rows state a clone size, as once, few, many or a class for expanded clones.

V gene: TRBV10-3; clone size: NA; J gene: TRBJ2-7; D gene: NA; CDR3 protein: CAISDRGGERPYEQYF; CDR3 DNA: TGTGCCATCAGTGACCGAGGGGGAGAACGACCCTACGAGCAGTACTTC
V gene: TRBV6-5; clone size: many; J gene: TRBJ2-6; D gene: NA; CDR3 protein: CASSYGSGANVLTF; CDR3 DNA: TGCGCCAGCAGCTACGGTTCTGGGGCCAACGTCCTGACTTTC
V gene: TRBV11-2; clone size: many; J gene: TRBJ2-7; D gene: NA; CDR3 protein: CASSFAGLTNEQYF; CDR3 DNA: TGTGCCAGCAGCTTTGCTGGTCTAACGAACGAGCAGTACTTC
V gene: TRBV7-9; clone size: NA; J gene: TRBJ2-6; D gene: NA; CDR3 protein: CASSFGSEANVLTF; CDR3 DNA: TGTGCCAGCAGCTTCGGATCTGAGGCCAACGTCCTGACTTTC
V gene: TRBV20-1; clone size: many; J gene: TRBJ1-2; D gene: NA; CDR3 protein: CSARGGIPAYGYTF; CDR3 DNA: TGCAGTGCTAGAGGAGGGATCCCAGCGTATGGCTACACCTTC
V gene: TRBV14; clone size: once; J gene: TRBJ2-7; D gene: TRBD1; CDR3 protein: CASRPRQGAEPSSYEQYF; CDR3 DNA: TGTGCCAGCAGGCCAAGACAGGGGGCGGAACCTAGCTCCTACGAGCAGTACTTC
V gene: TRBV12-3/TRBV12-4; clone size: NA; J gene: TRBJ1-2; D gene: TRBD1; CDR3 protein: CATAPTGRNGYTF; CDR3 DNA: TGTGCCACCGCACCGACAGGGCGGAATGGCTACACCTTC
V gene: TRBV4-3; clone size: few; J gene: TRBJ2-7; D gene: NA; CDR3 protein: CASSQDERFTYEQYF; CDR3 DNA: TGCGCCAGCAGCCAAGACGAGCGGTTTACCTACGAGCAGTACTTC
V gene: TRBV5-8; clone size: many; J gene: TRBJ2-7; D gene: NA; CDR3 protein: CASSLGGSHYEQYF; CDR3 DNA: TGTGCCAGCAGCTTGGGCGGATCTCACTACGAGCAGTACTTC
V gene: TRBV7-6; clone size: many; J gene: TRBJ2-2; D gene: NA; CDR3 protein: CASSLEDYPNTGELFF; CDR3 DNA: TGTGCCAGCAGCCTCGAGGACTATCCTAACACCGGGGAGCTGTTTTTT
V gene: TRBV6-5; clone size: NA; J gene: TRBJ1-5; D gene: NA; CDR3 protein: CASRGSNGTWVVQPQHF; CDR3 DNA: TGTGCCAGCAGGGGATCAAACGGGACTTGGGTCGTTCAGCCCCAGCATTTT
V gene: TRBV29-1; clone size: NA; J gene: TRBJ2-2; D gene: NA; CDR3 protein: CSISRLRAGELFF; CDR3 DNA: TGCAGCATCAGCCGTCTAAGAGCCGGGGAGCTGTTTTTT
V gene: TRBV6-6; clone size: NA; J gene: TRBJ1-4; D gene: NA; CDR3 protein: CASSFDDSWEKLFF; CDR3 DNA: TGTGCCAGCAGTTTTGACGACAGTTGGGAAAAACTGTTTTTT
V gene: TRBV5-4; clone size: NA; J gene: TRBJ2-5; D gene: TRBD2; CDR3 protein: CASGMSPSGQETQYF; CDR3 DNA: TGTGCCAGCGGTATGTCACCTAGCGGTCAAGAGACCCAGTACTTC
V gene: TRBV7-9; clone size: many; J gene: TRBJ2-7; D gene: TRBD2; CDR3 protein: CASSSRTSGQTYEQYF; CDR3 DNA: TGTGCCAGCAGCTCCAGGACTAGCGGGCAAACCTACGAGCAGTACTTC
V gene: TRBV11-1; clone size: NA; J gene: TRBJ2-5; D gene: TRBD1; CDR3 protein: CASSPGTGSFGETQYF; CDR3 DNA: TGTGCCAGCAGCCCAGGGACAGGCTCATTCGGGGAGACCCAGTACTTC
V gene: TRBV15; clone size: NA; J gene: TRBJ2-5; D gene: TRBD1; CDR3 protein: CATSTLTGEETQYF; CDR3 DNA: TGTGCCACCAGCACTTTAACAGGGGAAGAGACCCAGTACTTC
V gene: TRBV7-2; clone size: many; J gene: TRBJ1-6; D gene: NA; CDR3 protein: CASSLDPPTNSPLHF; CDR3 DNA: TGTGCCAGCAGCTTAGACCCCCCGACAAATTCACCCCTCCACTTT
V gene: TRBV5-5; clone size: many; J gene: TRBJ2-5; D gene: NA; CDR3 protein: CASNLQGRWATVETQYF; CDR3 DNA: TGTGCCAGCAACCTGCAGGGACGGTGGGCGACGGTGGAGACCCAGTACTTC
V gene: TRBV2; clone size: few; J gene: TRBJ2-2; D gene: NA; CDR3 protein: CASSDISGGELFF; CDR3 DNA: TGTGCCAGCAGTGATATTAGCGGCGGGGAGCTGTTTTTT
V gene: TRBV10-3; clone size: few; J gene: TRBJ2-5; D gene: TRBD2; CDR3 protein: CASSTEGLKEYF; CDR3 DNA: TGTGCCAGCAGTACCGAGGGACTAAAAGAGTACTTC
V gene: TRBV9; clone size: few; J gene: TRBJ1-1; D gene: NA; CDR3 protein: CASSPRKGRDNTEAFF; CDR3 DNA: TGTGCCAGCAGCCCTCGAAAGGGGCGCGATAATACTGAAGCTTTCTTT
V gene: TRBV7-9; clone size: few; J gene: TRBJ1-5; D gene: NA; CDR3 protein: CASSLVGVNQPQHF; CDR3 DNA: TGTGCCAGCAGTTTGGTAGGGGTCAATCAGCCCCAGCATTTT
V gene: TRBV7-9; clone size: NA; J gene: TRBJ2-5; D gene: NA; CDR3 protein: CASSSEGLAVPEETQYF; CDR3 DNA: TGTGCCAGCAGCTCAGAGGGACTCGCGGTGCCCGAAGAGACCCAGTACTTC
V gene: TRBV7-9; clone size: NA; J gene: TRBJ2-6; D gene: TRBD1; CDR3 protein: CASRPGGNVLTF; CDR3 DNA: TGTGCCAGCAGACCAGGGGGCAACGTCCTGACTTTC
V gene: TRBV4-1; clone size: many; J gene: TRBJ1-1; D gene: NA; CDR3 protein: CASSQAGPNTEAFF; CDR3 DNA: TGCGCCAGCAGCCAGGCAGGGCCTAACACTGAAGCTTTCTTT
V gene: TRBV2; clone size: many; J gene: TRBJ1-6; D gene: NA; CDR3 protein: CASSWDQNSPLHF; CDR3 DNA: TGTGCCAGCAGCTGGGACCAGAATTCACCCCTCCACTTT
V gene: TRBV10-3; clone size: NA; J gene: TRBJ1-1; D gene: NA; CDR3 protein: CASSSRTESTEAFF; CDR3 DNA: TGTGCCAGCAGTTCCAGGACAGAGAGCACTGAAGCTTTCTTT
V gene: TRBV30; clone size: few; J gene: TRBJ2-2; D gene: NA; CDR3 protein: CAWSVSGGLGGELFF; CDR3 DNA: TGTGCCTGGAGTGTATCGGGGGGCTTAGGCGGGGAGCTGTTTTTT
V gene: TRBV29-1; clone size: many; J gene: TRBJ2-7; D gene: NA; CDR3 protein: CSVLSRESYEQYF; CDR3 DNA: TGCAGCGTTTTGAGCAGGGAATCCTACGAGCAGTACTTC
V gene: TRBV20-1; clone size: many; J gene: TRBJ2-5; D gene: TRBD1; CDR3 protein: CSARDLGQVETQYF; CDR3 DNA: TGCAGTGCTAGAGATTTGGGACAGGTAGAGACCCAGTACTTC
V gene: TRBV7-2; clone size: few; J gene: TRBJ2-7; D gene: NA; CDR3 protein: CASSIQGATGEQYF; CDR3 DNA: TGTGCCAGCAGCATACAGGGCGCTACGGGCGAGCAGTACTTC
V gene: TRBV14; clone size: few; J gene: TRBJ2-7; D gene: TRBD1; CDR3 protein: CAGSPPDRGYEQYF; CDR3 DNA: TGTGCCGGCTCACCACCCGACAGGGGCTACGAGCAGTACTTC
V gene: TRBV7-9; clone size: NA; J gene: TRBJ1-6; D gene: NA; CDR3 protein: CASRDWGGNSPLHF; CDR3 DNA: TGTGCCAGCAGGGACTGGGGGGGAAATTCACCCCTCCACTTT
V gene: TRBV12-3/TRBV12-4; clone size: NA; J gene: TRBJ2-7; D gene: NA; CDR3 protein: CASSFGTTCSYEQYF; CDR3 DNA: TGTGCCAGCAGTTTCGGGACGACATGCTCCTACGAGCAGTACTTC
V gene: TRBV6-5; clone size: few; J gene: TRBJ2-7; D gene: TRBD2; CDR3 protein: CASRYMRGAHEQYF; CDR3 DNA: TGTGCCAGCAGGTATATGCGGGGGGCCCACGAGCAGTACTTC
V gene: TRBV7-2; clone size: NA; J gene: TRBJ2-7; D gene: TRBD2; CDR3 protein: CASSHGLAGGPYEQYF; CDR3 DNA: TGTGCCAGCAGCCATGGACTAGCGGGAGGGCCCTACGAGCAGTACTTC
V gene: TRBV7-2; clone size: few; J gene: TRBJ2-7; D gene: TRBD2; CDR3 protein: CASSLVLVLAGGSTYEQYF; CDR3 DNA: TGTGCCAGCAGCTTAGTATTGGTTCTAGCGGGAGGCTCAACCTACGAGCAGTACTTC
V gene: TRBV29-1; clone size: many; J gene: TRBJ2-7; D gene: NA; CDR3 protein: CSVGGVLSYEQYF; CDR3 DNA: TGCAGCGTTGGGGGGGTCCTCTCCTACGAGCAGTACTTC
V gene: TRBV12-3/TRBV12-4; clone size: NA; J gene: TRBJ1-2; D gene: NA; CDR3 protein: CASKPPGSSGNTF; CDR3 DNA: TGTGCCAGCAAGCCGCCGGGTAGCTCTGGAAACACCTTC
V gene: TRBV7-2; clone size: many; J gene: TRBJ1-1; D gene: NA; CDR3 protein: CASSSYTDTEAFF; CDR3 DNA: TGTGCCAGCAGCTCATACACCGACACTGAAGCTTTCTTT
V gene: TRBV7-8; clone size: many; J gene: TRBJ1-2; D gene: NA; CDR3 protein: CASSSYAGNYGYTF; CDR3 DNA: TGTGCCAGCAGCTCCTATGCGGGAAACTATGGCTACACCTTC
V gene: TRBV5-1; clone size: NA; J gene: TRBJ1-2; D gene: NA; CDR3 protein: CASSWAGLWGYTF; CDR3 DNA: TGCGCCAGCAGCTGGGCCGGTCTCTGGGGCTACACCTTC
V gene: TRBV14; clone size: NA; J gene: TRBJ1-3; D gene: TRBD1; CDR3 protein: CASSRHTGGSGNTIYF; CDR3 DNA: TGTGCCAGCAGCCGGCATACAGGGGGCTCTGGAAACACCATATATTTT
V gene: TRBV20-1; clone size: many; J gene: TRBJ2-2; D gene: NA; CDR3 protein: CSAREGPNTGELFF; CDR3 DNA: TGCAGTGCTAGAGAGGGCCCGAACACCGGGGAGCTGTTTTTT
V gene: TRBV11-2; clone size: many; J gene: TRBJ2-5; D gene: NA; CDR3 protein: CASSSLRGKETQYF; CDR3 DNA: TGTGCCAGCAGCTCCCTCAGGGGTAAAGAGACCCAGTACTTC
V gene: TRBV20-1; clone size: many; J gene: TRBJ2-7; D gene: NA; CDR3 protein: CSAKRELGEQYF; CDR3 DNA: TGCAGTGCCAAACGGGAGCTCGGCGAGCAGTACTTC
V gene: TRBV19; clone size: many; J gene: TRBJ1-2; D gene: NA; CDR3 protein: CASSMDLFGVTRGYTF; CDR3 DNA: TGTGCCAGTAGTATGGATCTCTTCGGGGTCACTCGTGGCTACACCTTC
V gene: TRBV5-1; clone size: NA; J gene: TRBJ2-5; D gene: TRBD2; CDR3 protein: CASSLGPSGSQETQCF; CDR3 DNA: TGCGCCAGCAGCTTGGGGCCTAGCGGGAGCCAAGAGACCCAGTGCTTC
V gene: TRBV11-2; clone size: many; J gene: TRBJ2-7; D gene: NA; CDR3 protein: CASTTQGGFYEQYF; CDR3 DNA: TGTGCCAGCACTACGCAGGGGGGTTTCTACGAGCAGTACTTC
V gene: TRBV29-1; clone size: NA; J gene: TRBJ2-6; D gene: NA; CDR3 protein: CSVQRQIGGSGANVLTF; CDR3 DNA: TGCAGCGTCCAACGGCAAATTGGTGGCTCTGGGGCCAACGTCCTGACTTTC
V gene: TRBV10-3; clone size: few; J gene: TRBJ2-5; D gene: TRBD2; CDR3 protein: CAISAGLAGGETQYF; CDR3 DNA: TGTGCCATCAGTGCCGGACTAGCGGGGGGAGAGACCCAGTACTTC